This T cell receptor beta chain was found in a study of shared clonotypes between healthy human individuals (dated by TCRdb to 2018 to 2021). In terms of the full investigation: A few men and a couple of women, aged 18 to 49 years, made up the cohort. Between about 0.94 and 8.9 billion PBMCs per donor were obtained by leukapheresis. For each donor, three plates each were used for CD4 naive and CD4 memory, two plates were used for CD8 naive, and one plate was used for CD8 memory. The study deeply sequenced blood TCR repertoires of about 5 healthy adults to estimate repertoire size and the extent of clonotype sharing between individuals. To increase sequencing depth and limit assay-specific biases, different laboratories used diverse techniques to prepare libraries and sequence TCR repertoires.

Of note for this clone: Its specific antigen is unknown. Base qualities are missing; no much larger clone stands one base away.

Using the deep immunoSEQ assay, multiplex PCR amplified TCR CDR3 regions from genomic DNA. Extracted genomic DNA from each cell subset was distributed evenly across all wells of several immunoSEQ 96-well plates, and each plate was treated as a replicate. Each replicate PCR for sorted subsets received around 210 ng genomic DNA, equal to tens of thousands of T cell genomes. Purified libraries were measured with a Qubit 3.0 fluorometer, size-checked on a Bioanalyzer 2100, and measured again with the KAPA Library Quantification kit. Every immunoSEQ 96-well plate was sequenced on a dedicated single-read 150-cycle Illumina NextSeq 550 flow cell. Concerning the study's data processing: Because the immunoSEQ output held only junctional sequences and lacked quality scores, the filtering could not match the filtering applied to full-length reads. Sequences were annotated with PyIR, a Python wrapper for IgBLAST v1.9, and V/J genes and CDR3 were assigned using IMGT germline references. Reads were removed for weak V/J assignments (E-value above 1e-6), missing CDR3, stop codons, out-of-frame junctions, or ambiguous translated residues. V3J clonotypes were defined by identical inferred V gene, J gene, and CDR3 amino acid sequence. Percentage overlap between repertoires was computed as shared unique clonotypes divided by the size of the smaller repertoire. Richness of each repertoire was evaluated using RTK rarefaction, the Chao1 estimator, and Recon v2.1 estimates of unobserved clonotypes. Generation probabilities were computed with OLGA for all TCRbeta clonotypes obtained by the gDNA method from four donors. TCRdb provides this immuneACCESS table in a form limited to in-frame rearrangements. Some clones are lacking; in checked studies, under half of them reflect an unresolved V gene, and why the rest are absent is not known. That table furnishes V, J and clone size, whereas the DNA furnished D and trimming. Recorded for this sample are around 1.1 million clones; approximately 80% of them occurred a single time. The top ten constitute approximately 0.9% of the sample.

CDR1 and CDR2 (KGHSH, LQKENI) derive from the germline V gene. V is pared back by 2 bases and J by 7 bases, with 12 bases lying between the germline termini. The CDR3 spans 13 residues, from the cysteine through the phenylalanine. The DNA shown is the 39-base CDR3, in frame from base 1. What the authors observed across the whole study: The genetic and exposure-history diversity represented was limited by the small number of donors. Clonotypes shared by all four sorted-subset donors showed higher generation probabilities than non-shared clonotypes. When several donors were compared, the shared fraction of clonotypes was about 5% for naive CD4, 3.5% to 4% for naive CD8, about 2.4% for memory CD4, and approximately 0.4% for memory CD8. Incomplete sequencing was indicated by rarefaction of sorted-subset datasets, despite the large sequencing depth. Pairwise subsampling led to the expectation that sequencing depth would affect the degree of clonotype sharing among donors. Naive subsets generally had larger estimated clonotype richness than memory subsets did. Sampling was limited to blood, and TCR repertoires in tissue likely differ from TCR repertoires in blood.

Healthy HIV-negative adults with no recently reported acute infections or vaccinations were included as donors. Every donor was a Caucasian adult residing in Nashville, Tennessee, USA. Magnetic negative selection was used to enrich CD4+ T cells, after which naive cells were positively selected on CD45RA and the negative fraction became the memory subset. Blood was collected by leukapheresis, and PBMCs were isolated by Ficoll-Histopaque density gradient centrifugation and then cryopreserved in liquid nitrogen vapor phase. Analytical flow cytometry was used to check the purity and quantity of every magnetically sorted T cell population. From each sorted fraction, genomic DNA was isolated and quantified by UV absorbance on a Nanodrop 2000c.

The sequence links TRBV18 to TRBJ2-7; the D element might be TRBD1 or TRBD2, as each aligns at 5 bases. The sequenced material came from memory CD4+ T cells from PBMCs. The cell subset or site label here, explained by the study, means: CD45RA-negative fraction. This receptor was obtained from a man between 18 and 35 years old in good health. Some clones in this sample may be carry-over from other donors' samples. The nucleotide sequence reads TGTGCCAGCTCACCAAATCGGGACGGGGAGCAGTACTTC. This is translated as CASSPNRDGEQYF.